One and the same sample provided the 28 T cell receptor beta chains below, sequenced in a study of preoperative IRX-2 immunotherapy in early breast cancer. Clones were sequenced by immunoSEQ multiplex PCR, and TCRdb holds only the in-frame ones, with some missing. The sample lists about 24,000 clones; roughly 89% were seen once. As for treatment: preoperative locoregional IRX-2 cytokine immunotherapy. This specimen was tumor tissue, taken after IRX-2 immunotherapy. All receptors derive from a human donor with breast cancer.

The V gene is TRBV5-4, the J gene TRBJ2-5, with TRBD2 as a possible D gene (6 bases). V lost 3 bases and J lost 5, with 20 bases in between. Per the germline V gene, CDR1 is SGHNT and CDR2 is YYREEE (reference sequence). CDR3 size: 16 residues. CDR3 in amino acids: CASSSGPAGQIETQYF. CDR3 nucleotides: TGTGCCAGCAGCTCCGGCCCGGCGGGGCAGATCGAGACCCAGTACTTC.

The DNA of the CDR3 is TGTGCTAGTGGTTTGGTGGCTGGAGCTTTCTTT. It specifies CASGLVAGAFF. The V and J genes are TRBV12-5 and TRBJ1-1; D unclear. The CDR3 runs 11 residues. V gave up 0 bases and J gave up 10 bases, with 6 bases separating them. Looked up from germline, CDR1 is LGHNT and CDR2 is FRNRAP.

The chain carries TRBV28 and TRBJ2-2, with 7 bases that match TRBD1. The junction had 5 bases not matched to a gene; V was cut back by 6 bases and J by 4 bases. CDR3 length: 14 amino acids. CDR1 and CDR2 (germline): MDHEN, SYDVKM. For the CDR3, the DNA is TGTGCCAGCAGACTCGGACAGGCCACCGGGGAGCTGTTTTTT. It translates to CASRLGQATGELFF.

This chain connects TRBV5-1 to TRBJ1-1; TRBD1 matches 8 bases. Germline V gene data show CDR1 as SGHRS and CDR2 as YFSETQ. The CDR3 loop spans 14 amino acids. The V and J ends lost 4 bases and 10 bases, in that order; junction bases with no gene match: 12. CDR3 protein: CASSLGQGRMVAFF. DNA of the CDR3: TGCGCCAGCAGCCTAGGACAGGGAAGAATGGTAGCTTTCTTT.

J is TRBJ2-7 and V is TRBV6-6; 12 bases line up with TRBD2. CDR1 and CDR2 (germline): MNHNY, SVGAGI (reference sequence). The J segment lost 3 bases and the V segment lost 5 bases, leaving 8 bases of the junction unmatched. The CDR3 runs 16 residues. Written as DNA, the CDR3 is TGTGCCAGCAGTAAACGGACTAGCGGGGAACTCTACGAGCAGTACTTC. Its protein product is CASSKRTSGELYEQYF.

The chain recombines TRBV18 with TRBJ2-7, with D perhaps matching TRBD2 (6 bases). Germline values: CDR1 KGHSH, CDR2 LQKENI. The CDR3 consists of 12 residues. Deletions cut 5 bases from V and 4 bases from J, with 9 bases between. The DNA for the CDR3 is TGTGCCAGCTCAGCCGGGACTTACGAGCAGTACTTC. This sequence encodes CASSAGTYEQYF.

V usage is TRBV7-2 and J usage is TRBJ1-4; possible D gene TRBD1, 6 bases. The CDR3 is made up of 13 amino acids. Germline V gives CDR1 SGHTA, CDR2 FQGNSA. V lost 5 bases and J lost 6, with 10 bases in between. DNA for the CDR3: TGTGCCAGCAGCCGGGACAAAGATGAAAAACTGTTTTTT. This translates into CASSRDKDEKLFF.

V is TRBV4-1 and J is TRBJ1-4, with 10 bases that match TRBD1. J was trimmed by 10 bases and V by 2 bases; bases with no gene match: 7. Germline values: CDR1 MGHRA, CDR2 YSYEKL. This CDR3 contains 15 residues. This CDR3 reads CASSQPGQGTGKLFF. CDR3 nucleotide sequence: TGCGCCAGCAGCCAACCGGGACAGGGGACGGGAAAACTGTTTTTT.

The V gene is TRBV6-1, the J gene TRBJ2-2; 8 nucleotides agree with TRBD1. In germline, CDR1 is MNHNS, CDR2 SASEGT. V lost 0 bases, J lost 1 base, and 4 bases stayed unmatched. The CDR3 covers 17 residues. The chain's CDR3 is CASSEAVTGVNTGELFF. As DNA, the CDR3 is TGTGCCAGCAGTGAAGCGGTGACAGGGGTGAACACCGGGGAGCTGTTTTTT.

Comments on this clone: Germline and junction disagree at one end, which may indicate a read error. The V and J genes are TRBV10-2 and TRBJ1-6; no clear D. The germline V gene has CDR1 WSHSY and CDR2 SAAADI. The CDR3 sequence is 10 residues long. This CDR3 reads CAIKTRPGFF. As DNA, the CDR3 is TGCGCCATCAAGACCAGGCCCGGGTTCTTT.

The rearrangement uses TRBV6-1 and TRBJ2-7; either TRBD1 or TRBD2 may supply D (6 bases each). Germline V gene sequence: CDR1 MNHNS, CDR2 SASEGT. CDR3 size: 15 residues. The V and J ends lost 1 base and 3 bases respectively, with 13 bases between them. The CDR3: CASSEGGGLRYEQYF. The CDR3 DNA follows: TGTGCCAGCAGTGAAGGAGGGGGACTGCGCTACGAGCAGTACTTC.

V is TRBV2 and J is TRBJ1-2, with 11 bases aligning to TRBD1. This CDR3 region has 13 residues. From germline, CDR1 is SNHLY and CDR2 FYNNEI. V lost 4 bases, J lost 7 bases, and 2 bases stayed unmatched. CDR3 sequence reads: CASSVGTGGGYTF. The CDR3 DNA reads TGTGCCAGCAGTGTCGGGACAGGGGGTGGCTACACCTTC.

The V and J genes are TRBV5-4 and TRBJ2-3; TRBD2 aligns across 8 bases. CDR1 is SGHNT, CDR2 YYREEE, per germline (reference sequence). This CDR3 is 16 amino acids long. V gave up 4 bases and J gave up 6 bases; unmatched junction bases: 13. CDR3 bases: TGTGCCAGCAGCCCTAGAGACGGGGGGGCCGTTGATACGCAGTATTTT. Translating gives CASSPRDGGAVDTQYF.

This sequence joins TRBV5-6 and TRBJ2-3; D not resolved. V gave up 1 base and J gave up 0 bases, with 15 bases separating them. Looked up from germline, CDR1 is SGHDT and CDR2 is YYEEEE. The CDR3 runs to 17 residues. This CDR3 reads CASSLFGSKRSTDTQYF. CDR3 bases: TGTGCCAGCAGCTTGTTCGGCTCGAAGCGAAGCACAGATACGCAGTATTTT.

This clone was found a few times. The rearrangement links TRBV7-6 to TRBJ2-1, with D possibly being TRBD1 (7 bases). Looked up from germline, CDR1 is SGHVS and CDR2 is FNYEAQ. The CDR3 is 16 residues long. V lost 4 bases, J lost 5 bases, and 18 bases lay in between. Here the CDR3 DNA reads TGTGCCAGCAGCTGGCCCCCAGGGGGAGGAAACAATGAGCAGTTCTTC. Translating gives CASSWPPGGGNNEQFF.

The CDR3 nucleotides read TGTGCCAGCTCACCGGGACAGGGTTTTTCACCCCTCCACTTT. This codes for CASSPGQGFSPLHF. This chain joins TRBV18 and TRBJ1-6, with 9 bases lining up with TRBD1. Trimming removed 3 bases from V and 9 bases from J; junction bases left unmatched: 3. Germline CDR1 and CDR2: KGHSH and LQKENI. The CDR3 runs 14 residues.

The chain links TRBV18 to TRBJ1-1; D call uncertain. This CDR3 is built from 14 residues. Germline V lookup: CDR1 KGHSH, CDR2 LQKENI. Deletions cut 2 bases from V and 4 bases from J, with 11 bases between. The CDR3 coding sequence is TGTGCCAGCTCACCAGGCCAGGTTGGCACTGAAGCTTTCTTT. This encodes CASSPGQVGTEAFF.

The V gene is TRBV7-9, the J gene TRBJ1-2; perhaps TRBD1 as D (6 bases). The CDR3 is 14 residues long. Deletions cut 7 bases from V and 7 bases from J, with 19 bases between. Germline assignment: CDR1 SEHNR and CDR2 FQNEAQ (reference sequence). The CDR3 reads CASTESGGLGGYTF. The CDR3 region has the DNA TGTGCCAGCACCGAGTCGGGGGGCCTAGGTGGCTACACCTTC. The full variable domain, with the rest looked up from reference TRBV7-9 and TRBJ1-2, is DTGVSQNPRHKITKRGQNVTFRCDPISEHNRLYWYRQTLGQGPEFLTYFQNEAQLEKSRLLSDRFSAERPKGSFSTLEIQRTEQGDSAMYLCASTESGGLGGYTFGSGTRLTVV.

The V call is TRBV10-3, the J call TRBJ2-1; D gene unclear. This CDR3 is 14 amino acids long. Germline V CDR1 and CDR2: ENHRY, SYGVKD. V was cut by 6 bases and J by 5 bases, with 14 bases left in between. CDR3 region: CAIRTLVRDNEQFF. For the CDR3, the DNA is TGTGCCATCAGGACCTTGGTACGCGACAATGAGCAGTTCTTC.

This sequence joins TRBV5-6 and TRBJ1-4, with a tentative D call TRBD1 (6 bases). The CDR3 covers 15 residues. Germline CDR1 SGHDT, CDR2 YYEEEE. V shed 4 bases and J shed 8 bases, with 18 bases lying between them. The DNA of the CDR3 is TGTGCCAGCAGCGGCTTGACAGGAGCTAGCGAAAAACTGTTTTTT. Protein: CASSGLTGASEKLFF.

V is TRBV7-8 and J is TRBJ2-3; D unresolved. V gave up 3 bases and J gave up 0 bases, with 13 bases separating them. The CDR3 loop spans 16 amino acids. From germline, CDR1 is SGHVS and CDR2 FQNEAQ. This CDR3 is CASSFWGTTSTDTQYF. DNA for the CDR3: TGTGCCAGCAGCTTTTGGGGAACAACTAGCACAGATACGCAGTATTTT. The entire variable domain, with the rest obtained from reference TRBV7-8 and TRBJ2-3, is as follows: GAGVSQSPRYKVAKRGQDVALRCDPISGHVSLFWYQQALGQGPEFLTYFQNEAQLDKSGLPSDRFFAERPEGSVSTLKIQRTQQEDSAVYLCASSFWGTTSTDTQYFGPGTRLTVL.

The V call is TRBV15, the J call TRBJ2-2, with D perhaps matching TRBD1 (6 bases). Between the trimmed V and J ends, which lost 4 bases and 3 bases, there was a span of 15 bases. The CDR3 length is 16 residues. Germline-derived CDR1 and CDR2 are LNHNV and YYDKDF (reference sequence). The CDR3 DNA reads TGTGCCACCAGCAAGCACAGGGTAAAGGACACCGGGGAGCTGTTTTTT. Encoded protein: CATSKHRVKDTGELFF.

This chain joins TRBV5-6 and TRBJ1-5, with D unresolved. Germline V gene sequence: CDR1 SGHDT, CDR2 YYEEEE. V lost 0 bases to trimming and J lost 2 bases, with 6 bases between them. This CDR3 region has 14 residues. The CDR3 is CASSLGHGNQPQHF. Here the CDR3 DNA reads TGTGCCAGCAGCTTGGGCCATGGCAATCAGCCCCAGCATTTT.

The chain carries TRBV9 and TRBJ2-3, with 8 bases that match TRBD1. V lost 0 bases and J lost 4; bases outside the gene matches: 7. In germline, CDR1 is SGDLS, CDR2 YYNGEE. This CDR3 comprises 16 residues. The CDR3 DNA reads as TGTGCCAGCAGCGTAGGGCCAGGGGGCTTTTCAGATACGCAGTATTTT. Translating it yields CASSVGPGGFSDTQYF.

The chain has TRBV19 and TRBJ1-6; D not resolved. The CDR3 consists of 13 residues. The germline gives CDR1 LNHDA, CDR2 SQIVND (reference sequence). V dropped 1 base and J dropped 9 bases, with 7 bases sitting between them. The CDR3 loop reads CASSIAQSSPLHF. For the CDR3, the DNA is TGTGCCAGTAGTATAGCCCAAAGTTCACCCCTCCACTTT.

Comment on this clone: One end of the junction fails to match germline, which may point to a read error. DNA of the CDR3: TGTGCCAGCAGCGCCGCACAGGTCCACTTT. Amino acid sequence: CASSAAQVHF. The V call is TRBV5-8, the J call TRBJ1-1, with a tentative D call TRBD1 (5 bases). The CDR3 runs 10 residues. Germline V CDR1 and CDR2: SGHTS, YDEGEE. The full variable domain, rest sourced from reference TRBV5-8 and TRBJ1-1, is EAGVTQSPTHLIKTRGQQATLRCSPISGHTSVYWYQQALGLGLQFLLWYDEGEERNRGNFPPRFSGRQFPNYSSELNVNALELEDSALYLCASSAAQVHFGQGTRLTVV.

In its sample, this clone was seen once. V gene TRBV27 combines with J gene TRBJ2-1; the D is unclear. The CDR3 consists of 13 residues. V lost 5 bases and J lost 5, with 10 bases in between. CDR1 is MNHEY, CDR2 SMNVEV, per germline (reference sequence). In nucleotides, the CDR3 is TGTGCCAGCAGTCCCCTTCCGGACAATGAGCAGTTCTTC. Residues: CASSPLPDNEQFF.

The rearrangement joins TRBV5-6 to TRBJ2-1; a weak D match, TRBD1 (6 bases). From germline, CDR1 is SGHDT and CDR2 YYEEEE. CDR3 length equals 16 residues. V shed 0 bases and J shed 4 bases, with 14 bases lying between them. The CDR3 DNA reads TGTGCCAGCAGCTTGGAAAGAGGGGGTGATTACAATGAGCAGTTCTTC. This encodes CASSLERGGDYNEQFF. Drawing the rest from reference TRBV5-6 and TRBJ2-1, the complete variable domain is DAGVTQSPTHLIKTRGQQVTLRCSPKSGHDTVSWYQQALGQGPQFIFQYYEEEERQRGNFPDRFSGHQFPNYSSELNVNALLLGDSALYLCASSLERGGDYNEQFFGPGTRLTVL.